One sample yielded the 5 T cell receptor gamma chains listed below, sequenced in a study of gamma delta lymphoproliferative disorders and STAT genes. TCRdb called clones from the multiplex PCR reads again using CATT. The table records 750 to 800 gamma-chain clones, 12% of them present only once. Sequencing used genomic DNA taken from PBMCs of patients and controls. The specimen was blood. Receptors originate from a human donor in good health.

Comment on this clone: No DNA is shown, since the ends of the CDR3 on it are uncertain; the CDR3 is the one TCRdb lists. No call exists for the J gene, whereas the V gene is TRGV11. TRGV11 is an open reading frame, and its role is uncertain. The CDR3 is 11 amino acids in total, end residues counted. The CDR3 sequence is CTTVPRDKKLF.

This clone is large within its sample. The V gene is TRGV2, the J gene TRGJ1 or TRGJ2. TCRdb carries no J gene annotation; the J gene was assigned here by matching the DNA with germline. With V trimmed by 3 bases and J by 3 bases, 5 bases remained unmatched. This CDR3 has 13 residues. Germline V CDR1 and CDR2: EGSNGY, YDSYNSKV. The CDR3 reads CATWDFIYYKKLF. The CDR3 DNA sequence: TGTGCCACCTGGGACTTTATTTATTATAAGAAACTCTTT.

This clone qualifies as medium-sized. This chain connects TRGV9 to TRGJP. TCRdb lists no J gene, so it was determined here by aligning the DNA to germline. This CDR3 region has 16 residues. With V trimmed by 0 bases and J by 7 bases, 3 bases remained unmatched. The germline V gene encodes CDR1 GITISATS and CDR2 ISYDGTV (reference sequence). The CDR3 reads CALWEVTELGKKIKVF. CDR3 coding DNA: TGTGCCTTGTGGGAGGTGACGGAGTTGGGCAAAAAAATCAAGGTATTT.

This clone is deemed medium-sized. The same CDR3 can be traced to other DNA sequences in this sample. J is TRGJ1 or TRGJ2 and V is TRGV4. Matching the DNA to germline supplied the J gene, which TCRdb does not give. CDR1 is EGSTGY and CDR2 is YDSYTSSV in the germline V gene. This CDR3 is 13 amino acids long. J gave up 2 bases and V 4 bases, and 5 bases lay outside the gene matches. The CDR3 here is CATWEFDYYKKLF. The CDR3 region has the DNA TGTGCCACCTGGGAGTTTGATTATTATAAGAAACTCTTT.

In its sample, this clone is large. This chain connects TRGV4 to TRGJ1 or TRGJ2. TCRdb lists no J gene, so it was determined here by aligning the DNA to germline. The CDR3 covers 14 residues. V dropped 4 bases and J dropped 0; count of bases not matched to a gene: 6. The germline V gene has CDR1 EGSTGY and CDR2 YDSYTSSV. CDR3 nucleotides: TGTGCCACCTGGGACGACCCGAATTATTATAAGAAACTCTTT. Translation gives CATWDDPNYYKKLF.